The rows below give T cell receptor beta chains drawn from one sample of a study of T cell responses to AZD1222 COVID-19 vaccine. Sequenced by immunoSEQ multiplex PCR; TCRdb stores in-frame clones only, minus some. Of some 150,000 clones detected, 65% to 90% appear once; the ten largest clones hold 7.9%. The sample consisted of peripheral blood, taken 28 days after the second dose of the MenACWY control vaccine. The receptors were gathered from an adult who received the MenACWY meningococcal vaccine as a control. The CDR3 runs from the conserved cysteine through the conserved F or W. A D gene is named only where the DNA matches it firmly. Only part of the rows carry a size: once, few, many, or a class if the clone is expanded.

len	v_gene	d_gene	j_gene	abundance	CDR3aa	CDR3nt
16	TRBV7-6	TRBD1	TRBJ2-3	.	CASSLGQGSRTDTQYF	TGTGCCAGCAGCCTCGGACAGGGCAGCCGCACAGATACGCAGTATTTT
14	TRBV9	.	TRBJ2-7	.	CASSVVSETYEQYF	TGTGCCAGCAGCGTAGTGAGTGAGACCTACGAGCAGTACTTC
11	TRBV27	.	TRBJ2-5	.	CASSLEGTQYF	TGTGCCAGCAGTTTAGAGGGGACCCAGTACTTC
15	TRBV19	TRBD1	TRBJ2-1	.	CASREGTGHYNEQFF	TGTGCCAGTAGGGAGGGGACAGGACACTACAATGAGCAGTTCTTC
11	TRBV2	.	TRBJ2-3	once	CASKGADTQYF	TGTGCCAGCAAAGGAGCAGATACGCAGTATTTT
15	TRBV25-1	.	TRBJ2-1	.	CASRTGGQLYNEQFF	TGTGCCAGCAGGACGGGGGGACAGCTTTACAATGAGCAGTTCTTC
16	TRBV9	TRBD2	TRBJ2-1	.	CASSVASSGRVNEQFF	TGTGCCAGCAGCGTAGCGTCTAGCGGGAGGGTCAATGAGCAGTTCTTC
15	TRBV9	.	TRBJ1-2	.	CASSVGAGANYGYTF	TGTGCCAGCAGCGTAGGGGCTGGGGCCAACTATGGCTACACCTTC
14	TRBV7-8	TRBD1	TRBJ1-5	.	CASSFTTGDQPQHF	TGTGCCAGCAGCTTTACGACAGGGGACCAGCCCCAGCATTTT
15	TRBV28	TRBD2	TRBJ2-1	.	CASSRTSGGPNEQFF	TGTGCCAGCAGTCGGACTAGCGGGGGCCCCAATGAGCAGTTCTTC
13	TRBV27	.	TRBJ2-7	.	CASSPGTHYEQYF	TGTGCCAGCAGTCCCGGGACCCACTACGAGCAGTACTTC
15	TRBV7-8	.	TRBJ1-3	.	CASSFQTGSGNTIYF	TGTGCCAGCAGCTTTCAAACAGGCTCTGGAAACACCATATATTTT
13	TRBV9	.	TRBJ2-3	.	CASSVEGTDTQYF	TGTGCCAGCAGCGTGGAGGGCACAGATACGCAGTATTTT
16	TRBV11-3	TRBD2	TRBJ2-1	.	CASRLGATSGRNEQFF	TGTGCCAGCAGGCTCGGGGCGACTAGCGGGAGAAATGAGCAGTTCTTC
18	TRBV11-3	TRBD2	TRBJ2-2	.	CASSWGRGDPKNTGELFF	TGTGCCAGCAGCTGGGGCCGGGGGGATCCTAAGAACACCGGGGAGCTGTTTTTT
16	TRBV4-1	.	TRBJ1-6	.	CASSPQSEGLNSPLHF	TGCGCCAGCAGCCCCCAATCGGAGGGGCTTAATTCACCCCTCCACTTT
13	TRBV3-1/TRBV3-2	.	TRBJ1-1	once	CASKNRENTEAFF	TGTGCCAGTAAAAACAGGGAGAACACTGAAGCTTTCTTT
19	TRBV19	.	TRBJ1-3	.	CASSIPLRRVTSSGNTIYF	TGTGCCAGTAGTATACCACTCCGCCGGGTCACTTCCTCTGGAAACACCATATATTTT
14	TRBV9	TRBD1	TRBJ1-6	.	CASSVDRGNSPLHF	TGTGCCAGCAGCGTAGACAGGGGCAATTCACCCCTCCACTTT
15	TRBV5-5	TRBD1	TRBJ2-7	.	CASSSGGTGIGEQYF	TGTGCCAGCAGCTCCGGGGGGACAGGGATCGGCGAGCAGTACTTC
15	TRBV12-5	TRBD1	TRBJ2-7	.	CASGLSTGVGYEQYF	TGTGCTAGTGGTTTGTCGACAGGGGTGGGGTACGAGCAGTACTTC
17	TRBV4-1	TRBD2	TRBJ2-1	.	CASSLGREGFSYNEQFF	TGCGCCAGCAGCTTAGGTCGGGAGGGCTTCTCCTACAATGAGCAGTTCTTC
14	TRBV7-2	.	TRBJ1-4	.	CASSLVKGDEKLFF	TGTGCCAGCAGCTTAGTAAAGGGAGATGAAAAACTGTTTTTT
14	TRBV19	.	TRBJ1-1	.	CASSGGDRGSEAFF	TGTGCCAGTAGCGGCGGGGACCGGGGCTCTGAAGCTTTCTTT
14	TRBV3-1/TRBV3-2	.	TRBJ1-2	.	CASSQEGRGYGYTF	TGTGCCAGCAGCCAAGAAGGCAGGGGCTATGGCTACACCTTC
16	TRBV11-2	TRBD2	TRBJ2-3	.	CASSYRTSGRPDTQYF	TGTGCCAGCAGCTACCGGACTAGCGGGAGGCCCGATACGCAGTATTTT
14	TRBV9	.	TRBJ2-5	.	CASSGGTVQETQYF	TGTGCCAGCAGTGGTGGGACGGTCCAAGAGACCCAGTACTTC
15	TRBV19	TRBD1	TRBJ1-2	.	CASSGRTGMHYGYTF	TGTGCCAGTAGTGGACGGACAGGGATGCACTATGGCTACACCTTC
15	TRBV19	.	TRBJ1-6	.	CASSIDGGFNSPLHF	TGTGCCAGTAGTATAGACGGCGGATTTAATTCACCCCTCCACTTT
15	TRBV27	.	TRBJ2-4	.	CASSLSGRVGNIQYF	TGTGCCAGCAGTTTATCCGGTAGGGTGGGAAACATTCAGTACTTC